Reported below is one T cell receptor (beta chain). Its cognate antigen is unknown. The CDR3 sequence is 14 residues long. Looked up from germline, CDR1 is SGHTA and CDR2 is FQGNSA. V lost 5 bases and J 8 bases, leaving 18 bases between the germline ends. This sample was taken from a study of cytotoxic CD8 clonotypes in ibrutinib-treated CLL. Study in general: The cohort had 10 to 11 relapsed/refractory and around 14 treatment-naive patients, 17 IGHV unmutated. Regarding the study as a whole: At ibrutinib response, clonality increased, and at progression it declined back toward baseline.

Profiling relied on immunoSEQ multiplex PCR, and the TCRdb table lists in-frame clones only, not all of them. This sample has about 25,000 clones, with roughly 85% found just once. Sequencing used PBMCs, obtained after 24 months of ibrutinib treatment. This chain connects TRBV7-2 to TRBJ1-2, with unresolved D. This TCR was recovered from a human donor with chronic lymphocytic leukemia. This CDR3 is CASSPDPVSLGYTF. The CDR3, as DNA: TGTGCCAGCAGCCCGGACCCGGTCTCGCTCGGCTACACCTTC. Looking up the rest from reference TRBV7-2 and TRBJ1-2 gives the full variable domain: GAGVSQSPSNKVTEKGKDVELRCDPISGHTALYWYRQSLGQGLEFLIYFQGNSAPDKSGLPSDRFSAERTGGSVSTLTIQRTQQEDSAVYLCASSPDPVSLGYTFGSGTRLTVV.